This T cell receptor beta chain was identified during a study of shared T cell receptors in the human thymus. The CDR3 totals 15 residues. Germline-derived CDR1 and CDR2 are SGHTA and FQGTGA. V lost 1 base and J lost 2, with 11 bases in between. Sequencing used immunoSEQ multiplex PCR; TCRdb keeps in-frame clones, though not all of them. The sample records roughly 710,000 clones, 80% to 90% being singletons. The same sample was also used in a study of human thymus T cells. That paper notes: Related work showed strongly overlapping thymic repertoires across unrelated individuals.

Material for sequencing was thymocytes. This TCR was sampled from a girl under two years old with a congenital heart defect. This chain joins TRBV7-3 and TRBJ2-5, with D tentatively TRBD2 (5 bases). CDR3 loop: CASSLRGQDQETQYF. The DNA of the CDR3 is TGTGCCAGCAGCTTAAGAGGGCAGGATCAAGAGACCCAGTACTTC. Looking up the rest from reference TRBV7-3 and TRBJ2-5 gives the full variable domain: GAGVSQTPSNKVTEKGKYVELRCDPISGHTALYWYRQSLGQGPEFLIYFQGTGAADDSGLPNDRFFAVRPEGSVSTLKIQRTERGDSAVYLCASSLRGQDQETQYFGPGTRLLVL.